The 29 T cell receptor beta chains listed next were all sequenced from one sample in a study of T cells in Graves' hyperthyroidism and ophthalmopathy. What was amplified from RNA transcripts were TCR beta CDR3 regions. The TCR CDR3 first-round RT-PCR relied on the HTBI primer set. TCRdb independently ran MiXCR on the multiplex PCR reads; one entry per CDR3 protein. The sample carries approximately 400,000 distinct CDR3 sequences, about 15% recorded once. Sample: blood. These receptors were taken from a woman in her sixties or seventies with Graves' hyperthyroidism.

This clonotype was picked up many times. The CDR3: CASRDRDRYEQYF. In DNA form, the CDR3 reads TGTGCCAGCAGGGACCGGGACAGATACGAGCAGTACTTC. The chain recombines TRBV2 with TRBJ2-7, with TRBD1 identical over 7 bases. This CDR3 spans 13 amino acids. Germline CDR1 SNHLY, CDR2 FYNNEI. The V gene end was trimmed by 6 bases and the J gene end by 4 bases; junction bases not matched to a gene: 6.

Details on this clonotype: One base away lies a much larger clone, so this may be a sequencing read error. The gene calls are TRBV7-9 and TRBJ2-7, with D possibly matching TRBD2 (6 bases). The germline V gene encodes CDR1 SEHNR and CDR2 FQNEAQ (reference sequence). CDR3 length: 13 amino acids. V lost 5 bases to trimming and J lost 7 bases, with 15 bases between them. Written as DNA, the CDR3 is TGTGCCAGCAGCCCTGGGGGGATGGGTGAGCAGTACTTC. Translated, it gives CASSPGGMGEQYF.

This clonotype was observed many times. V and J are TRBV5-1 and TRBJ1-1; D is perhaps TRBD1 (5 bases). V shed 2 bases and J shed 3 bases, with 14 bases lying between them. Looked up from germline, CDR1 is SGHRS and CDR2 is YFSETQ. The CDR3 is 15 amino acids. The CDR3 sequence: CASSLDRGLDTEAFF. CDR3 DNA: TGCGCCAGCAGCTTAGATAGGGGCTTGGACACTGAAGCTTTCTTT. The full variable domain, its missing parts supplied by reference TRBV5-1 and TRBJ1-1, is KAGVTQTPRYLIKTRGQQVTLSCSPISGHRSVSWYQQTPGQGLQFLFEYFSETQRNKGNFPGRFSGRQFSNSRSEMNVSTLELGDSALYLCASSLDRGLDTEAFFGQGTRLTVV.

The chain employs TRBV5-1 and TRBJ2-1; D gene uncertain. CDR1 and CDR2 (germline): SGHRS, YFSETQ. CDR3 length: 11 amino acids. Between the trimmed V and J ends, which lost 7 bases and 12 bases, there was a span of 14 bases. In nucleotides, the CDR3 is TGCGCCAGCGGACCGAGTAGGCCGCAGTTCTTC. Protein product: CASGPSRPQFF.

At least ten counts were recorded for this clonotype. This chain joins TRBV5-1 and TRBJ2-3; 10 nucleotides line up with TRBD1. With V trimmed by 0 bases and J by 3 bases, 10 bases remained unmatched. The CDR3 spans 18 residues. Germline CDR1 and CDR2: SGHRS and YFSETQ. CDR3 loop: CASSLVSGTGEGTDTQYF. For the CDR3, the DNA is TGCGCCAGCAGCTTGGTTTCCGGGACAGGGGAGGGGACAGATACGCAGTATTTT.

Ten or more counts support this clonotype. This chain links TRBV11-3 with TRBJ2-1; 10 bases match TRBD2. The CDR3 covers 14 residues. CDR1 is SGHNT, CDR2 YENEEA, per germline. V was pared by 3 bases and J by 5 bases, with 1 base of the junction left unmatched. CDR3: CASSFLAGDNEQFF. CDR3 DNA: TGTGCCAGCAGCTTCCTAGCGGGAGACAATGAGCAGTTCTTC.

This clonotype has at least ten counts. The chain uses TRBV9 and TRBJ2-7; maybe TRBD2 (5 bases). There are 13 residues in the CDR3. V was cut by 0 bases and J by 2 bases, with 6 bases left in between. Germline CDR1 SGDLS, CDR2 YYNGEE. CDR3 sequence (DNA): TGTGCCAGCAGCGTAGCCGGGACCTACGAGCAGTACTTC. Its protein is CASSVAGTYEQYF.

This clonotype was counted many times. The CDR3 is CASSPFTDGPDTQYF. The CDR3 region has the DNA TGTGCCAGCTCACCGTTTACAGATGGTCCAGATACGCAGTATTTT. The chain joins TRBV18 to TRBJ2-3, with D unclear. Between the trimmed V and J ends, which lost 3 bases and 4 bases, there was a span of 14 bases. Germline assignment: CDR1 KGHSH and CDR2 LQKENI. This CDR3 has 15 residues.

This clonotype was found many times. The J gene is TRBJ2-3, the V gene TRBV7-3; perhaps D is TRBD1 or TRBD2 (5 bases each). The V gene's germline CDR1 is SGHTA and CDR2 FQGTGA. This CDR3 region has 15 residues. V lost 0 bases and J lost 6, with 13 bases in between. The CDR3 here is CASSLTGTPSDTQYF. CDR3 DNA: TGTGCCAGCAGCTTAACTGGGACCCCTTCGGATACGCAGTATTTT.

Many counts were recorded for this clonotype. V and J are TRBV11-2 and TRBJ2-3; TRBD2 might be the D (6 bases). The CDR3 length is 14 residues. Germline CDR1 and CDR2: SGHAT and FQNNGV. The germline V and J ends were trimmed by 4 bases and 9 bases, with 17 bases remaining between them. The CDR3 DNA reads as TGTGCCAGCAGCTGGGGGTTTCGGGGGAGAACGCAGTATTTT. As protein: CASSWGFRGRTQYF.

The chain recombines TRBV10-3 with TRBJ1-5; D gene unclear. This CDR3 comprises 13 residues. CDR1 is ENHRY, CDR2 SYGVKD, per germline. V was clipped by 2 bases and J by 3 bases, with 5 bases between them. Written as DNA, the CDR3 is TGTGCCATCAGTGAGGGGCACAATCAGCCCCAGCATTTT. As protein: CAISEGHNQPQHF.

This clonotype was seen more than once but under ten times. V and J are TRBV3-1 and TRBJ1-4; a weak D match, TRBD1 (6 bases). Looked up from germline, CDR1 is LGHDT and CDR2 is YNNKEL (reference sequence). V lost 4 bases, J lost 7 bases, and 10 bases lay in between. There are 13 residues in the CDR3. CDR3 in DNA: TGTGCCAGCAGCCCAGGGGCAGCTGAAAAACTGTTTTTT. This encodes CASSPGAAEKLFF. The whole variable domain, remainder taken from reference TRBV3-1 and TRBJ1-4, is DTAVSQTPKYLVTQMGNDKSIKCEQNLGHDTMYWYKQDSKKFLKIMFSYNNKELIINETVPNRFSPKSPDKAHLNLHINSLELGDSAVYFCASSPGAAEKLFFGSGTQLSVL.

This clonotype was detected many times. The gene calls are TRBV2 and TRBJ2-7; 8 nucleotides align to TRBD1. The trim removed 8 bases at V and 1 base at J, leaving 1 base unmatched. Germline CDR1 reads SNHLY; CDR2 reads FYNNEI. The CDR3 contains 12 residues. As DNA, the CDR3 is TGTGCCAGCCGGGACAGGTCCTACGAGCAGTACTTC. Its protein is CASRDRSYEQYF. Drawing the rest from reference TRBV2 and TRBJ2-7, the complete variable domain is EPEVTQTPSHQVTQMGQEVILRCVPISNHLYFYWYRQILGQKVEFLVSFYNNEISEKSEIFDDQFSVERPDGSNFTLKIRSTKLEDSAMYFCASRDRSYEQYFGPGTRLTVT.

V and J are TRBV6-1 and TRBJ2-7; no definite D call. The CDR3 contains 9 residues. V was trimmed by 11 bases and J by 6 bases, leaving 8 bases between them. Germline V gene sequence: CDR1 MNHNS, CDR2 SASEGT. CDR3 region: CAPVAEQYF. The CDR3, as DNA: TGTGCCCCCGTTGCCGAGCAGTACTTC.

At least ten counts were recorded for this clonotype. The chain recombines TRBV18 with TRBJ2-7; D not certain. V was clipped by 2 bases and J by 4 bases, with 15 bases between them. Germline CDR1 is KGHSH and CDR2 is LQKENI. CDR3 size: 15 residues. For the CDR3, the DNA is TGTGCCAGCTCACCAGGACCAGGCGGCCAGTACGAGCAGTACTTC. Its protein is CASSPGPGGQYEQYF.

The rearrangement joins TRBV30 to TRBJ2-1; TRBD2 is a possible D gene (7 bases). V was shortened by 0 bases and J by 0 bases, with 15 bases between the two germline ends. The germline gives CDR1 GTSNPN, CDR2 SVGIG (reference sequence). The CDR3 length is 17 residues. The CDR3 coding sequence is TGTGCCTGGAGTGTAGCGCGGGGGCGAAGCTCCTACAATGAGCAGTTCTTC. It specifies CAWSVARGRSSYNEQFF.

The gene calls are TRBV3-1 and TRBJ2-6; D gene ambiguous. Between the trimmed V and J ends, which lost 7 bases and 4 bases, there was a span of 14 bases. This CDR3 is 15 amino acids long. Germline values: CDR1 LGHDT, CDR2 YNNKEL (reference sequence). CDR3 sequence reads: CASTRASSGANVLTF. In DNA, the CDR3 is TGTGCCAGCACCCGGGCTTCGTCGGGGGCCAACGTCCTGACTTTC.

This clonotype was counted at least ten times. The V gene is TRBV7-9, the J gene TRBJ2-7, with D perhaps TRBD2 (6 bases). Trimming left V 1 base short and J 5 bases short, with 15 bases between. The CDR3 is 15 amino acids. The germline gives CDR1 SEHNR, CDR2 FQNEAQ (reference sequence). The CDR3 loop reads CASSLGVGGVDEQYF. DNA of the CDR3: TGTGCCAGCAGCTTAGGCGTGGGAGGAGTGGACGAGCAGTACTTC.

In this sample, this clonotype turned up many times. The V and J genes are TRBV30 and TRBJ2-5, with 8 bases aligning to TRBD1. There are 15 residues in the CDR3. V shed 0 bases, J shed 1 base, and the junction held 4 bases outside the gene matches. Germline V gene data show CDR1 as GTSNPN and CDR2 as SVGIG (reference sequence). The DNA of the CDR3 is TGTGCCTGGAGTGTTGGGACAGGCGCCCAAGAGACCCAGTACTTC. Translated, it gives CAWSVGTGAQETQYF.

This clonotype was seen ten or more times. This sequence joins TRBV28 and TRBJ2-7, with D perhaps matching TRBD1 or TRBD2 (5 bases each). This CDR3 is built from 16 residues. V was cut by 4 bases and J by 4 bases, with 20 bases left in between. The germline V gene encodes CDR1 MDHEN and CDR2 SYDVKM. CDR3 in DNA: TGTGCCAGCAGTTCAAACCGGGACCCACCTCAATACGAGCAGTACTTC. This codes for CASSSNRDPPQYEQYF. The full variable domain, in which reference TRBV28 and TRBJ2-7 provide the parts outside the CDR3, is DVKVTQSSRYLVKRTGEKVFLECVQDMDHENMFWYRQDPGLGLRLIYFSYDVKMKEKGDIPEGYSVSREKKERFSLILESASTNQTSMYLCASSSNRDPPQYEQYFGPGTRLTVT.

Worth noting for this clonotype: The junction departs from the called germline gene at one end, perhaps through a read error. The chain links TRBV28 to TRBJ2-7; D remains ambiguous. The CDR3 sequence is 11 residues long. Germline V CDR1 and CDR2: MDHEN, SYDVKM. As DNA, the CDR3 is TGTGCCGGCAGTTTGCGCTACGAGCAGTACTTC. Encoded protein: CAGSLRYEQYF.

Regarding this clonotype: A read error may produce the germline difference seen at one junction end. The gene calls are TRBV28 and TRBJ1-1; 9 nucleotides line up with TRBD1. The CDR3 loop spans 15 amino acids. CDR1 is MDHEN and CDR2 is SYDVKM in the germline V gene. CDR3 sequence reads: CASSDWDRENTEAFF. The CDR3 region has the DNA TGTGCCAGCAGTGATTGGGACAGGGAGAACACTGAGGCTTTCTTT.

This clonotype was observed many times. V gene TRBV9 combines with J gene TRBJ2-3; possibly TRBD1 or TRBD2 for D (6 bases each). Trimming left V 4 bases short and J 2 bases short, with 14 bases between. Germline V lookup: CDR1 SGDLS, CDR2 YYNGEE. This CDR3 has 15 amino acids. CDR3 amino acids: CASSPRGRDTDTQYF. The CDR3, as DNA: TGTGCCAGCAGCCCCCGGGGGCGGGACACAGATACGCAGTATTTT.

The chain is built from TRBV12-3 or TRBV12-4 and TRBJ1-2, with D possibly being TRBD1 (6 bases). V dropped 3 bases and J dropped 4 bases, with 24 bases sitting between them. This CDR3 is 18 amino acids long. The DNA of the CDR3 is TGTGCCAGCAGTTTTCAAAAGGGTGGGGGGCTTTTAAGCTATGGCTACACCTTC. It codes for CASSFQKGGGLLSYGYTF.

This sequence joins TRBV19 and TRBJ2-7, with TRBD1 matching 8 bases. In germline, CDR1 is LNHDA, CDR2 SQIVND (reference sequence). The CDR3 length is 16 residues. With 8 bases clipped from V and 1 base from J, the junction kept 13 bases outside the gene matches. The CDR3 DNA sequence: TGTGCCAGTGAGAGGACAGGGAGCCAAAATTCCTACGAGCAGTACTTC. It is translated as CASERTGSQNSYEQYF.

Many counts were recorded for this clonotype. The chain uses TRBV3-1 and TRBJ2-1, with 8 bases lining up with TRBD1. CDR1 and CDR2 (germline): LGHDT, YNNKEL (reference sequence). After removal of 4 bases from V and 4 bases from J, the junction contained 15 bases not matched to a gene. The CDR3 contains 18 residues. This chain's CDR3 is CASSPPPGQGQGYNEQFF. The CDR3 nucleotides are TGTGCCAGCAGCCCTCCTCCTGGACAGGGCCAGGGGTACAATGAGCAGTTCTTC.

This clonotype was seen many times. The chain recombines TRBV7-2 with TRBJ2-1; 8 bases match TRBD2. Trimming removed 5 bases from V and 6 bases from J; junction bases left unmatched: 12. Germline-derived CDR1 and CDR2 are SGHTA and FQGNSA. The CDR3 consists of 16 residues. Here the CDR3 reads CASSPQGAGGSNEQFF. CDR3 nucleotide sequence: TGTGCCAGCAGCCCCCAAGGGGCGGGAGGAAGCAATGAGCAGTTCTTC. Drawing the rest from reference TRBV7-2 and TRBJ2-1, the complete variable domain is GAGVSQSPSNKVTEKGKDVELRCDPISGHTALYWYRQSLGQGLEFLIYFQGNSAPDKSGLPSDRFSAERTGGSVSTLTIQRTQQEDSAVYLCASSPQGAGGSNEQFFGPGTRLTVL.

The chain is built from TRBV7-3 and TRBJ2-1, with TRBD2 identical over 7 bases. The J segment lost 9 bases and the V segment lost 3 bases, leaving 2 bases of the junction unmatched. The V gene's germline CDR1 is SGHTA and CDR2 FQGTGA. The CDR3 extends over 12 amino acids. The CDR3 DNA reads TGTGCCAGCAGCTTTCCGGGGGGTGAGCAGTTCTTC. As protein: CASSFPGGEQFF.

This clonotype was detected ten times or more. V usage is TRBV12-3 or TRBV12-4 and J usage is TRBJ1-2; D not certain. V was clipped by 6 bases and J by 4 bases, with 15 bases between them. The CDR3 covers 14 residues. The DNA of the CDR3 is TGTGCCAGCAGGGACGCCTTCTCGGGCTATGGCTACACCTTC. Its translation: CASRDAFSGYGYTF.